This T cell receptor (beta chain) was recorded in a study of technical replicates of blood from a few donors. With 5 bases clipped from V and 1 base from J, the junction kept 4 bases outside the gene matches. The CDR3 covers 13 residues. CDR1 and CDR2 (germline): SQVTM, ANQGSEA. Repertoires were generated with immunoSEQ multiplex PCR, while TCRdb's copy carries only in-frame clones and drops some. Here the sample spans 65,000 to 95,000 clones, 97% being singletons. The chain combines TRBV29-1 with TRBJ1-2, with 7 bases fitting TRBD1. The sample comprised T cells isolated from PBMCs. The receptor comes from a human donor in good health. The CDR3 coding sequence is TGCAGCGTTTGGGACAGCAATAACTATGGCTACACCTTC. Translation: CSVWDSNNYGYTF.